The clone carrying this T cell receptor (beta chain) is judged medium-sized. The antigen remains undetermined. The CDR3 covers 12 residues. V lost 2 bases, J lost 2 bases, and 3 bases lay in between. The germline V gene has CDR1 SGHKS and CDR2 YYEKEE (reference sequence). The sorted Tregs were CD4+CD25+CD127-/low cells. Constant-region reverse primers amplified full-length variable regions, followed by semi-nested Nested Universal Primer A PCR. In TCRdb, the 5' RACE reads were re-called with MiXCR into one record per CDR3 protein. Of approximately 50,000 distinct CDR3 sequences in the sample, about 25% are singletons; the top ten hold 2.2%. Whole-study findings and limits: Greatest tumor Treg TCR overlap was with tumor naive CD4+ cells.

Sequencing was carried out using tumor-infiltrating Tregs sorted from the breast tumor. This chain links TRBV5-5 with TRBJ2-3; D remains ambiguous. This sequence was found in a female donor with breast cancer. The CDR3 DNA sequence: TGTGCCAGCAGCTTTAACACAGATACGCAGTATTTT. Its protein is CASSFNTDTQYF.